This T cell receptor beta chain originates from a study of shared T cell receptors in the human thymus (dated by TCRdb to 2020 to 2022). For context, the study as a whole: The study examined how self-reactive, shared T-cell receptor alpha chains are generated in the human thymus.

About this clone: What this receptor recognizes is not known. Base qualities are not recorded, but no much larger clone differs from it by a single base.

Library preparation was by the immunoSEQ multiplex PCR assay. TCRdb re-hosts the immuneACCESS table, in-frame sequences only. Its copies lack some clones; in the studies checked, an unresolved V gene accounts for under half of them, and the cause for the rest is not known. Within this sample are about 380,000 clones, with more than 85% of them counted one time only. 0.015% to 0.025% of the sample belongs to the ten largest clones. The TCR sequence derives from a human donor. Source material: thymocytes.

The CDR3 region reads CSERGGSADTQYF. The base sequence is TGCAGCGAGAGGGGGGGCTCAGCAGATACGCAGTATTTT. The rearrangement combines TRBV29-1 with TRBJ2-3; tentative D gene TRBD2, with 7 bases matching. Taken from cysteine to phenylalanine, the CDR3 has 13 residues. CDR3 DNA is the only sequence kept; it has 39 bases, read in frame from the first base. CDR1 is given as SQVTM and CDR2 as ANQGSEA, both from the germline V gene. A distance of 15 bases separates the germline ends of V and J, which lose 7 bases and 4 bases respectively.